The rows below give T cell receptor beta chains drawn from one sample of a study of OX40 agonist ivuxolimab in advanced cancers. Clones were read by immunoSEQ multiplex PCR, and TCRdb kept only the in-frame ones, dropping some. The data contain 50,000 to 70,000 clones, roughly nine tenths of them seen just once; the ten biggest clones take up roughly an eighth. Material: CD4+ or CD8+ T cells sorted from blood, obtained in a trial of the OX40 agonist ivuxolimab. Every receptor here comes from an adult with an advanced solid tumor such as melanoma, head and neck, liver or kidney cancer. Both conserved end residues are part of each CDR3. The D gene is left open where the match is weak. Size is omitted from some rows. Given values are once, few, many or a class for expanded clones.

CDR3 DNA	CDR3 protein	D gene	V gene	J gene	clone size
TGTGCCAGCGGCCGACTAGCGGGAGCCTACGAGCAGTACTTC	CASGRLAGAYEQYF	TRBD2	TRBV5-6	TRBJ2-7	NA
TGTGCCAGCAGTGAAGGGCTAGCGAGGGAGCAGTTCTTC	CASSEGLAREQFF	NA	TRBV6-1	TRBJ2-1	NA
TGTGCCAGCAGCGTAGTAGCTCATGAGCAGTTCTTC	CASSVVAHEQFF	NA	TRBV9	TRBJ2-1	medium-sized
TGTGCCAGCAGTTACATGGGGGGTGGCTATGGCTACACCTTC	CASSYMGGGYGYTF	NA	TRBV6-5	TRBJ1-2	NA
TGTGCCAGCAGCCAAGTGGGAGGCCCTTATGGCTACACCTTC	CASSQVGGPYGYTF	NA	TRBV14	TRBJ1-2	few
TGTGCCAGCAGCCAGACCGGAGATACGCAGTATTTT	CASSQTGDTQYF	NA	TRBV9	TRBJ2-3	NA
TGTGCCAGCAGCCATGGCGGGTCGGCTCAGCCCCAGCATTTT	CASSHGGSAQPQHF	NA	TRBV27	TRBJ1-5	NA
TGCGCCAGCAGTGACCACCCGGCCCCCGGGGAGCTGTTTTTT	CASSDHPAPGELFF	NA	TRBV10-2	TRBJ2-2	NA
TGCAGCGTTGCGGGACACCGAGATGCCTTCTCTGGAAACACCATATATTTT	CSVAGHRDAFSGNTIYF	NA	TRBV29-1	TRBJ1-3	NA
TGTGCCAGCAGCGGGGGCTTTGAGCAGTTCTTC	CASSGGFEQFF	NA	TRBV4-2	TRBJ2-1	NA
TGTGCCAGCAGCCCTCCCTCCTACAATGAGCAGTTCTTC	CASSPPSYNEQFF	NA	TRBV11-2	TRBJ2-1	NA
TGTGCCAGTAGTATAGATTTAGAGACTGAGCAGTTCTTC	CASSIDLETEQFF	NA	TRBV19	TRBJ2-1	NA
TGCGCCAGCAGCCCAGGGGGAACGGTTGAAGCTTTCTTT	CASSPGGTVEAFF	TRBD1	TRBV10-1	TRBJ1-1	NA
TGTGCCAGCAGCGAGGGTTTAGCGGGAGCCTACGAGCAGTACTTC	CASSEGLAGAYEQYF	TRBD2	TRBV5-8	TRBJ2-7	NA
TGTGCCAGCAGTGAAGGCAGGGGGCCTTCTGGAAACACCATATATTTT	CASSEGRGPSGNTIYF	TRBD1	TRBV2	TRBJ1-3	NA
TGTGCCAGCAGTTACTCTCGGGTCTACAATGAGCAGTTCTTC	CASSYSRVYNEQFF	NA	TRBV6-6	TRBJ2-1	NA
TGTGCCAGCACCGCTAGCGGTGCGGGCGAGCAGTACTTC	CASTASGAGEQYF	TRBD2	TRBV7-9	TRBJ2-7	NA